Shown below are 9 T cell receptor beta chains from a single sample sequenced in a study of blood T cell repertoires in COVID-19. Sequencing used immunoSEQ multiplex PCR; TCRdb keeps in-frame clones, though not all of them. The data hold about 200,000 clones, with roughly 75% observed a single time. The sample was peripheral blood. These receptors were collected from a woman in her 70s with acute or convalescent COVID-19.

Regarding this clone: Other DNA sequences of this sample code for an identical CDR3. The V and J genes are TRBV7-9 and TRBJ2-2; the match to TRBD1 covers 7 bases. The J segment lost 11 bases and the V segment lost 5 bases, leaving 8 bases of the junction unmatched. The CDR3 consists of 13 residues. Germline CDR1 and CDR2: SEHNR and FQNEAQ (reference sequence). CDR3 loop: CASSLDRDGELFF. The CDR3 region has the DNA TGTGCCAGCAGCCTTGACAGGGACGGAGAGCTGTTTTTT.

This clone came up a few times. The chain links TRBV6-5 to TRBJ2-5, with TRBD2 identical over 9 bases. Trimming cost V 2 bases and J 4 bases; bases outside gene matches: 8. The germline V gene encodes CDR1 MNHEY and CDR2 SVGAGI. There are 16 residues in the CDR3. The CDR3: CASSYASFSGRETQYF. The CDR3 DNA sequence: TGTGCCAGCAGTTACGCGTCGTTTAGCGGGAGAGAGACCCAGTACTTC.

This clone appeared a few times. V is TRBV27 and J is TRBJ2-7; 10 nucleotides align to TRBD2. CDR1 is MNHEY and CDR2 is SMNVEV in the germline V gene (reference sequence). Unmatched junction bases numbered 15, after V lost 10 bases and J lost 3 bases. This CDR3 is built from 16 residues. CDR3 in DNA: TGTGCCACTAAGGGGGCTAGCGGGAGTAAATTCTACGAGCAGTACTTC. Protein product: CATKGASGSKFYEQYF.

This clone appeared once. The chain couples TRBV6-5 to TRBJ2-7, with TRBD1 identical over 8 bases. Germline loops: CDR1 MNHEY, CDR2 SVGAGI. The trim removed 6 bases at V and 3 bases at J, leaving 7 bases unmatched. This CDR3 has 14 amino acids. This CDR3 reads CASSYRDRNYEQYF. The CDR3 nucleotides are TGTGCCAGCAGCTACCGGGACAGGAACTACGAGCAGTACTTC.

This clone was counted between two and nine times. The chain combines TRBV6-5 with TRBJ2-5, with TRBD2 as a possible D gene (6 bases). The CDR3 contains 15 residues. V shed 0 bases and J shed 7 bases, with 15 bases lying between them. Germline-derived CDR1 and CDR2 are MNHEY and SVGAGI. This chain's CDR3 is CASSYSGGGLGTQYF. CDR3 sequence (DNA): TGTGCCAGCAGTTACTCGGGTGGGGGGTTAGGGACCCAGTACTTC.

This chain joins TRBV10-3 and TRBJ2-1, with a tentative D call TRBD1 (5 bases). This CDR3 has 11 residues. V lost 3 bases, J lost 8 bases, and 5 bases lay in between. Germline CDR1 ENHRY, CDR2 SYGVKD. The CDR3 region is CAISEGDEQFF. The CDR3 nucleotides are TGTGCCATCAGTGAAGGGGATGAGCAGTTCTTC.

The V gene is TRBV5-1, the J gene TRBJ1-3; D remains ambiguous. The CDR3 length is 14 residues. CDR1 is SGHRS and CDR2 is YFSETQ in the germline V gene. Trimming left V 2 bases short and J 7 bases short, with 13 bases between. CDR3 sequence reads: CASSLGFGGNTIYF. As DNA, the CDR3 is TGCGCCAGCAGCTTAGGGTTCGGAGGGAACACCATATATTTT.

This chain links TRBV28 with TRBJ1-1; tentatively, D is TRBD1 (5 bases). V gave up 7 bases and J gave up 0 bases, with 12 bases separating them. The CDR3 has 14 residues. From germline, CDR1 is MDHEN and CDR2 SYDVKM. The CDR3 protein is CASTLAGLNTEAFF. The CDR3 coding sequence is TGTGCCAGCACCTTGGCAGGGCTGAACACTGAAGCTTTCTTT.

V is TRBV19 and J is TRBJ2-3; 9 positions match TRBD2. Germline CDR1 is LNHDA and CDR2 is SQIVND (reference sequence). The CDR3 extends over 15 amino acids. V lost 6 bases, J lost 5 bases, and 9 bases stayed unmatched. CDR3 amino acids: CASRGCGRVGDTQYF. CDR3 bases: TGTGCCAGTAGGGGTTGCGGGAGGGTTGGAGATACGCAGTATTTT.